The 23 T cell receptor beta chains given below trace back to one sample, sequenced in a study of cytomegalovirus exposure and HLA in healthy donors. Profiling relied on immunoSEQ multiplex PCR, and the TCRdb table lists in-frame clones only, not all of them. The sample lists about 120,000 clones; 89% were seen once. Sequenced input: PBMCs. Source of these receptors: a woman younger than 30 in good health and CMV-seronegative.

V usage is TRBV5-4 and J usage is TRBJ2-2; D possibly corresponds to TRBD2 (5 bases). The CDR3 is 15 amino acids. Germline lookup yields CDR1 SGHNT and CDR2 YYREEE (reference sequence). Trimming removed 2 bases from V and 1 base from J, with 9 bases in between. The CDR3 nucleotides are TGTGCCAGCAGCTTTCCGAGCGGGAACACCGGGGAGCTGTTTTTT. Residues: CASSFPSGNTGELFF.

V and J are TRBV10-3 and TRBJ1-5, with D possibly TRBD1 on 5 matching bases. V was clipped by 3 bases and J by 2 bases, with 8 bases between them. The CDR3 totals 14 residues. CDR1 is ENHRY and CDR2 is SYGVKD in the germline V gene. The CDR3 here is CAISDRAGNQPQHF. The CDR3, as DNA: TGTGCCATCAGTGACAGGGCAGGCAATCAGCCCCAGCATTTT.

The V call is TRBV2, the J call TRBJ2-1, with a weak D call TRBD2 (6 bases). This CDR3 region has 14 residues. Germline assignment: CDR1 SNHLY and CDR2 FYNNEI. V shed 8 bases and J shed 6 bases, with 17 bases lying between them. The chain's CDR3 is CASRPSVRGNEQFF. The CDR3 DNA follows: TGTGCCAGCCGCCCTAGCGTCCGGGGCAATGAGCAGTTCTTC.

V is TRBV2 and J is TRBJ2-2, with 10 nucleotides matching TRBD2. From germline, CDR1 is SNHLY and CDR2 FYNNEI. V lost 7 bases to trimming and J lost 6 bases; unmatched junction nucleotides: 8. There are 15 residues in the CDR3. The CDR3 protein is CASILVAGGAGELFF. The CDR3 nucleotides read TGTGCCAGCATCTTGGTAGCGGGAGGTGCCGGGGAGCTGTTTTTT.

This chain uses TRBV5-1 with TRBJ2-3; D may be TRBD2 (6 bases). The germline V gene encodes CDR1 SGHRS and CDR2 YFSETQ. The ends were cut back, 3 bases at V and 6 bases at J, with 14 bases in the middle. The CDR3 is made up of 14 amino acids. The CDR3 DNA is TGCGCCAGCAGCTCAGGGACTCCCCGGGATACGCAGTATTTT. Protein: CASSSGTPRDTQYF. The entire variable domain, with the rest obtained from reference TRBV5-1 and TRBJ2-3, is as follows: KAGVTQTPRYLIKTRGQQVTLSCSPISGHRSVSWYQQTPGQGLQFLFEYFSETQRNKGNFPGRFSGRQFSNSRSEMNVSTLELGDSALYLCASSSGTPRDTQYFGPGTRLTVL.

This clone was observed once. The V call is TRBV29-1, the J call TRBJ1-2; maybe TRBD1 (6 bases). This CDR3 has 13 amino acids. V dropped 2 bases and J dropped 4 bases, with 11 bases sitting between them. Per the germline V gene, CDR1 is SQVTM and CDR2 is ANQGSEA. As DNA, the CDR3 is TGCAGCGTTGAAAACAGGGAGTTCTATGGCTACACCTTC. Amino acids: CSVENREFYGYTF.

The gene calls are TRBV5-6 and TRBJ2-5; 8 nucleotides line up with TRBD2. Germline V gene sequence: CDR1 SGHDT, CDR2 YYEEEE. This CDR3 is built from 14 residues. The V segment lost 3 bases and the J segment 2 bases; nucleotides outside the gene matches: 3. CDR3 region: CASSSSGRQETQYF. The CDR3 coding sequence is TGTGCCAGCAGCTCTAGCGGGCGTCAAGAGACCCAGTACTTC.

The CDR3 here is CASSVGLGQGADEQYF. The CDR3 DNA is TGTGCCAGCAGCGTAGGTTTGGGGCAGGGGGCCGACGAGCAGTACTTC. This rearrangement joins TRBV9 to TRBJ2-7; 8 nucleotides match TRBD1. This CDR3 has 16 residues. Trimming at V came to 0 bases and at J to 5 bases, leaving 10 bases not matched to a gene. In germline, CDR1 is SGDLS, CDR2 YYNGEE.

The chain recombines TRBV11-3 with TRBJ2-3; D might be TRBD1 (6 bases). Germline V CDR1 and CDR2: SGHNT, YENEEA. Trimming shortened V by 3 bases and J by 4 bases, and 17 bases separated the two germline ends. The CDR3 length is 16 residues. The CDR3 loop reads CASSFGSRGGADTQYF. The CDR3 nucleotides are TGTGCCAGCAGCTTCGGCAGCAGGGGCGGCGCAGATACGCAGTATTTT.

J is TRBJ2-1 and V is TRBV2; TRBD1 aligns across 10 bases. V shed 5 bases, J shed 9 bases, and the junction held 10 bases outside the gene matches. CDR1 and CDR2 (germline): SNHLY, FYNNEI. This CDR3 contains 15 residues. CDR3 bases: TGTGCCAGCAGTTTCGGGACAGGGGCGGGCAGTGAGCAGTTCTTC. Residues: CASSFGTGAGSEQFF.

This chain links TRBV11-2 with TRBJ1-3; tentatively, D is TRBD1 (6 bases). CDR1 SGHAT and CDR2 FQNNGV come from the germline V gene. Trimming pared 8 bases from V and 2 bases from J, leaving 16 bases between. CDR3 length: 15 residues. The CDR3 sequence is CASQGSDRTGNTIYF. The CDR3 nucleotides read TGTGCCAGCCAGGGGTCCGACCGCACTGGAAACACCATATATTTT.

Only one count was recorded for this clone. V is TRBV6-6 and J is TRBJ1-2; the match to TRBD1 covers 9 bases. CDR1 is MNHNY and CDR2 is SVGAGI in the germline V gene (reference sequence). The CDR3 has 15 amino acids. The trim removed 5 bases at V and 7 bases at J, leaving 11 bases unmatched. CDR3 coding DNA: TGTGCCAGCAGTGCGACGGGACAGGGAGGTTCTGGCTACACCTTC. Its protein is CASSATGQGGSGYTF.

This chain joins TRBV10-3 and TRBJ1-1, with TRBD1 identical over 8 bases. The V and J ends lost 6 bases and 6 bases, in that order; junction bases with no gene match: 3. This CDR3 is 12 amino acids long. Per the germline V gene, CDR1 is ENHRY and CDR2 is SYGVKD. The DNA of the CDR3 is TGTGCCATCAGCGGGGACAGGTCTGAAGCTTTCTTT. It yields the protein CAISGDRSEAFF.

In its sample, this clone was seen once. This chain uses TRBV4-1 with TRBJ1-3, with no clear D. This CDR3 is built from 15 residues. The ends were cut back, 2 bases at V and 4 bases at J, with 12 bases in the middle. Germline CDR1 reads MGHRA; CDR2 reads YSYEKL. CDR3 DNA sequence: TGCGCCAGCAGCCAAAGCTGGGCAGCCGGAAACACCATATATTTT. Residues: CASSQSWAAGNTIYF.

This clone came up a few times. The V and J genes are TRBV6-6 and TRBJ2-7; 9 bases are a match to TRBD2. The germline CDR1 and CDR2 sequences are MNHNY and SVGAGI (reference sequence). V shed 1 base, J shed 7 bases, and the junction held 5 bases outside the gene matches. This CDR3 is built from 14 residues. The CDR3 sequence: CASSYLREGGEQYF. As DNA, the CDR3 is TGTGCCAGCAGTTACTTGCGGGAGGGCGGAGAGCAGTACTTC.

This chain links TRBV7-9 with TRBJ2-7; TRBD2 is a possible D gene (6 bases). This CDR3 is 16 amino acids long. Trimming cost V 4 bases and J 6 bases, with 22 bases left between them. Germline V gives CDR1 SEHNR, CDR2 FQNEAQ (reference sequence). In DNA, the CDR3 is TGTGCCAGCAGCTACGGGGCGGGGCCCCCAGACGCCGAGCAGTACTTC. Its translation is CASSYGAGPPDAEQYF.

This clone was detected once. This chain links TRBV19 with TRBJ1-1; D is unresolved. CDR1 and CDR2 from the germline V gene are LNHDA and SQIVND (reference sequence). Between the trimmed V and J ends, which lost 8 bases and 5 bases, there was a span of 9 bases. The CDR3 totals 11 residues. CDR3 nucleotides: TGTGCCAGTTTAGGAGGGACTGAAGCTTTCTTT. Residues: CASLGGTEAFF.

This clone has just a few counts. J is TRBJ2-4 and V is TRBV5-1; 14 bases are a match to TRBD2. The CDR3 is 16 amino acids. From germline, CDR1 is SGHRS and CDR2 YFSETQ. Trimming took 4 bases from V and 11 from J; bases not matched to a gene: 11. CDR3 coding DNA: TGCGCCAGCAGCCACGCCGGGACTAGCGGGAGTGTCGTTCAGTACTTC. This sequence encodes CASSHAGTSGSVVQYF.

J is TRBJ2-7 and V is TRBV27; tentative D call: TRBD1 (5 bases). Trimming pared 8 bases from V and 5 bases from J, leaving 16 bases between. CDR1 MNHEY and CDR2 SMNVEV come from the germline V gene (reference sequence). CDR3 length: 13 amino acids. CDR3 nucleotides: TGTGCCAGCTCAAAGGCGGACACCCACGAGCAGTACTTC. Translation gives CASSKADTHEQYF.

The rearrangement joins TRBV19 to TRBJ2-1; 15 bases fit TRBD2. Germline V gives CDR1 LNHDA, CDR2 SQIVND (reference sequence). J gave up 7 bases and V 3 bases, and 13 bases lay outside the gene matches. CDR3 size: 19 residues. As DNA, the CDR3 is TGTGCCAGTAGTATTGAAGGGACCGGACTAGCGGGAGGGGTTAATGAGCAGTTCTTC. It yields the protein CASSIEGTGLAGGVNEQFF.

This chain links TRBV7-2 with TRBJ2-5; D not certain. The CDR3 totals 15 residues. Germline V CDR1 and CDR2: SGHTA, FQGNSA. V shed 1 base and J shed 2 bases, with 11 bases lying between them. CDR3 amino acids: CASSLVIERQETQYF. As DNA, the CDR3 is TGTGCCAGCAGCTTAGTCATAGAACGTCAAGAGACCCAGTACTTC.

The rearrangement links TRBV19 to TRBJ1-3; 10 bases map to TRBD1. Germline assignment: CDR1 LNHDA and CDR2 SQIVND (reference sequence). The V and J ends lost 0 bases and 3 bases, in that order; junction bases with no gene match: 8. The CDR3 spans 18 residues. DNA of the CDR3: TGTGCCAGTAGTATAGACCATCTTGACAGGGGGCTTGGAAACACCATATATTTT. Translation gives CASSIDHLDRGLGNTIYF.

The rearrangement joins TRBV27 to TRBJ2-6, with 12 positions matching TRBD1. V shed 6 bases, J shed 3 bases, and the junction held 6 bases outside the gene matches. This CDR3 region has 17 residues. CDR1 and CDR2 from the germline V gene are MNHEY and SMNVEV (reference sequence). The CDR3, as DNA: TGTGCCAGCAGAATAGGGACAGGGGGCTATGGGGCCAACGTCCTGACTTTC. Translation: CASRIGTGGYGANVLTF.